These 15 T cell receptor beta chains were sequenced from one sample in a study of CD8 T cells in ankylosing spondylitis. TCRdb itself ran the 5' RACE reads through MiXCR, one entry per CDR3 protein. The data hold some 130,000 distinct CDR3 sequences, with 5.5% to 7.5% observed a single time. What was sequenced was blood, either unsorted or a sorted T cell fraction (not recorded which). All receptors come from a female donor with ankylosing spondylitis or in good health (not recorded which).

The CDR3, as DNA: TGTGCCAGCAGTGGAGGACAGGCTAACTATGGCTACACCTTC. This codes for CASSGGQANYGYTF. The chain uses TRBV2 and TRBJ1-2, with 7 bases fitting TRBD1. The CDR3 totals 14 residues. Trimming removed 4 bases from V and 0 bases from J; junction bases left unmatched: 2. Germline-derived CDR1 and CDR2 are SNHLY and FYNNEI. Variable domain in full (rest from reference TRBV2 and TRBJ1-2): EPEVTQTPSHQVTQMGQEVILRCVPISNHLYFYWYRQILGQKVEFLVSFYNNEISEKSEIFDDQFSVERPDGSNFTLKIRSTKLEDSAMYFCASSGGQANYGYTFGSGTRLTVV.

This clonotype was found many times. The chain has TRBV9 and TRBJ2-2; D gene uncertain. Trimming stripped 0 bases from V and 6 bases from J, with 12 bases between. From germline, CDR1 is SGDLS and CDR2 YYNGEE. The CDR3 contains 15 residues. CDR3 nucleotide sequence: TGTGCCAGCAGCGTAGATCCCCTAGGCGCCGGGGAGCTGTTTTTT. Amino acid sequence: CASSVDPLGAGELFF. The full variable domain, in which reference TRBV9 and TRBJ2-2 provide the parts outside the CDR3, is DSGVTQTPKHLITATGQRVTLRCSPRSGDLSVYWYQQSLDQGLQFLIQYYNGEERAKGNILERFSAQQFPDLHSELNLSSLELGDSALYFCASSVDPLGAGELFFGEGSRLTVL.

With respect to this clonotype: One end of the junction varies from germline; a read error may be responsible. V is TRBV7-8 and J is TRBJ1-4; no reliable D call. The V gene's germline CDR1 is SGHVS and CDR2 FQNEAQ. The CDR3 loop spans 16 amino acids. CDR3 DNA sequence: TGTGCCAGCAGCTTAGGACGAGGAGCTACTAATGCAAAACTGTTTTTT. This codes for CASSLGRGATNAKLFF. The variable domain in full, with the rest retrieved from reference TRBV7-8 and TRBJ1-4, is GAGVSQSPRYKVAKRGQDVALRCDPISGHVSLFWYQQALGQGPEFLTYFQNEAQLDKSGLPSDRFFAERPEGSVSTLKIQRTQQEDSAVYLCASSLGRGATNAKLFFGSGTQLSVL.

This clonotype was recorded at least ten times. The V gene is TRBV9, the J gene TRBJ2-1; unclear D gene. The CDR3 is made up of 15 amino acids. Trimming shortened V by 3 bases and J by 5 bases, and 15 bases separated the two germline ends. The germline CDR1 and CDR2 sequences are SGDLS and YYNGEE. In DNA form, the CDR3 reads TGTGCCAGCAGCGGGCATGGGTCTGTCAACAATGAGCAGTTCTTC. Protein: CASSGHGSVNNEQFF.

This clonotype came up many times. V usage is TRBV5-1 and J usage is TRBJ2-7; 7 bases agree with TRBD1. The CDR3 is 16 amino acids. The V and J ends lost 2 bases and 7 bases, in that order; junction bases with no gene match: 15. Germline V gene lookup returns CDR1 SGHRS and CDR2 YFSETQ. CDR3 sequence (DNA): TGCGCCAGCAGCTTCCTTCGACAGGGTGGTTGGGGAGAGCAGTACTTC. This translates into CASSFLRQGGWGEQYF.

This clonotype was counted ten times or more. The rearrangement links TRBV5-1 to TRBJ2-5, with D uncertain. The germline V gene has CDR1 SGHRS and CDR2 YFSETQ. V was shortened by 4 bases and J by 2 bases, with 9 bases between the two germline ends. The CDR3 has 13 residues. The CDR3 sequence is CASSAGSQETQYF. The CDR3 DNA sequence: TGCGCCAGCAGCGCAGGATCGCAAGAGACCCAGTACTTC. The complete variable domain, with remaining parts taken from reference TRBV5-1 and TRBJ2-5, reads KAGVTQTPRYLIKTRGQQVTLSCSPISGHRSVSWYQQTPGQGLQFLFEYFSETQRNKGNFPGRFSGRQFSNSRSEMNVSTLELGDSALYLCASSAGSQETQYFGPGTRLLVL.

This clonotype was seen ten or more times. The chain links TRBV20-1 to TRBJ2-7; D ambiguous. Germline V lookup: CDR1 DFQATT, CDR2 SNEGSKA (reference sequence). The germline V and J ends were trimmed by 3 bases and 5 bases, with 5 bases remaining between them. This CDR3 spans 10 amino acids. CDR3 bases: TGCAGTGCTAGGGGGAACGAGCAGTACTTC. Translation gives CSARGNEQYF.

This clonotype has a count of ten or more. The CDR3 bases are TGTGCCAGCAGCCAAGCGGCGACTAGCGGGGGGGCCGCAGATACGCAGTATTTT. The encoded protein is CASSQAATSGGAADTQYF. V is TRBV4-2 and J is TRBJ2-3, with 14 positions matching TRBD2. The V gene's germline CDR1 is LGHNA and CDR2 YNFKEQ. The CDR3 spans 18 residues. The V gene end was trimmed by 1 base and the J gene end by 4 bases; junction bases not matched to a gene: 7.

This clonotype was recorded many times. The chain couples TRBV6-2 or TRBV6-3 to TRBJ2-1; weak D call: TRBD2 (5 bases). CDR1 is MNHEY and CDR2 is SVGEGT in the germline V gene. This CDR3 spans 12 amino acids. Trimming took 6 bases from V and 6 from J, leaving 9 bases between them. CDR3 nucleotides: TGTGCCAGCAGCCGAGGGCTCAATGAGCAGTTCTTC. It encodes CASSRGLNEQFF.

This clonotype was observed at least ten times. The V call is TRBV7-3, the J call TRBJ1-2; tentative D call: TRBD1 (6 bases). CDR3 length: 16 residues. Trimming took off 5 bases at V and 3 bases at J, with 19 bases between the two ends. Germline V gene lookup returns CDR1 SGHTA and CDR2 FQGTGA. CDR3 nucleotide sequence: TGTGCCAGCAGCCCCTACAGGGTGCTCGAAGACTATGGCTACACCTTC. Protein product: CASSPYRVLEDYGYTF. Full variable domain (outside the CDR3, taken from reference TRBV7-3 and TRBJ1-2): GAGVSQTPSNKVTEKGKYVELRCDPISGHTALYWYRQSLGQGPEFLIYFQGTGAADDSGLPNDRFFAVRPEGSVSTLKIQRTERGDSAVYLCASSPYRVLEDYGYTFGSGTRLTVV.

This clonotype appeared many times. The chain has TRBV2 and TRBJ2-1, with TRBD1 as a possible D gene (6 bases). CDR1 is SNHLY and CDR2 is FYNNEI in the germline V gene. Trimming cost V 5 bases and J 15 bases, with 14 bases left between them. CDR3 length equals 11 residues. The CDR3 nucleotides are TGTGCCAGCAGTCCCGACAGGAATCCGTTCTTC. It codes for CASSPDRNPFF.

This clonotype has at least ten counts. The J gene is TRBJ1-1, the V gene TRBV12-3 or TRBV12-4; D is perhaps TRBD1 (6 bases). Trimming took 2 bases from V and 3 from J, leaving 13 bases between them. The CDR3 is 15 residues long. The CDR3 DNA is TGTGCCAGCAGTTTAAATAGGGGGAGAGACACTGAAGCTTTCTTT. Translating it yields CASSLNRGRDTEAFF.

This clonotype was observed at least ten times. V and J are TRBV29-1 and TRBJ1-4; 8 bases align to TRBD1. CDR3 size: 13 residues. J was trimmed by 8 bases and V by 7 bases; bases with no gene match: 9. The germline V gene encodes CDR1 SQVTM and CDR2 ANQGSEA. Here the CDR3 reads CSAHLGQGEKLFF. CDR3 nucleotide sequence: TGCAGCGCTCACCTTGGACAGGGCGAAAAACTGTTTTTT.

The chain recombines TRBV6-1 with TRBJ1-2, with D maybe TRBD1 (5 bases). Germline-derived CDR1 and CDR2 are MNHNS and SASEGT. V was shortened by 2 bases and J by 5 bases, with 12 bases between the two germline ends. CDR3 length equals 14 residues. In DNA, the CDR3 is TGTGCCAGCAGTGAAAGAGGGGACTTGTATGGCTACACCTTC. The encoded protein is CASSERGDLYGYTF.

This clonotype was seen many times. This sequence joins TRBV6-2 or TRBV6-3 and TRBJ1-3; D uncertain. V gave up 4 bases and J gave up 1 base, with 5 bases separating them. CDR1 is MNHEY and CDR2 is SVGEGT in the germline V gene. CDR3 size: 13 residues. CDR3 protein: CASSFLSGNTIYF. The CDR3, as DNA: TGTGCCAGCAGTTTTCTATCTGGAAACACCATATATTTT.